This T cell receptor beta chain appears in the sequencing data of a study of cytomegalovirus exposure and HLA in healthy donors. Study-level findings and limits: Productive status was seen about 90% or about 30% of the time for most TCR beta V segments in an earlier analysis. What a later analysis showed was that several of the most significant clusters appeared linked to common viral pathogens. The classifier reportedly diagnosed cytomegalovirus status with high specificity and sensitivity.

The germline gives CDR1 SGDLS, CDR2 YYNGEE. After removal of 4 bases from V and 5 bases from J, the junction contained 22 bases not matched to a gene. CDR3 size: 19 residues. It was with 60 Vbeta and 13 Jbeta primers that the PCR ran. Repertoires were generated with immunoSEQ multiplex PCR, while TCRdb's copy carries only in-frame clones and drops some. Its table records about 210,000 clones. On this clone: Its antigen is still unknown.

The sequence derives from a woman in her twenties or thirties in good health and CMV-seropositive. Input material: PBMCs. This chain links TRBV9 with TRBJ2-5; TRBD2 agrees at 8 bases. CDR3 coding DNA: TGTGCCAGCAGCTTTCGGCGAGGAGCGGGGGAAGACAAAGAGGAGACCCAGTACTTC. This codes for CASSFRRGAGEDKEETQYF.